This T cell receptor (beta chain) appears in the sequencing data of a study of cytomegalovirus exposure and HLA in healthy donors. The PCR was carried out with 60 Vbeta primers and 13 Jbeta primers. Authors' analysis steps: The authors later counted tens of millions of unique TCR beta chains, some 11 million of them shared. Produced via immunoSEQ multiplex PCR; TCRdb's table is partial and in-frame only. For V, J and clone size, that table is used; D and trimming come from the DNA. The repertoire holds approximately 110,000 clones, with 65% to 75% as singletons. The sample holds many counts of this clone. The target antigen is unknown. Whole-study results and caveats: TCR beta chains associated with HLA were, in a later analysis, more clonally expanded than equally common others. A later analysis found common viral pathogens apparently linked to several of the most significant clusters. The authors enumerated over 150 TCR beta chains as linked to cytomegalovirus.

The V and J ends lost 6 bases and 3 bases respectively, with 15 bases between them. Germline assignment: CDR1 SGDLS and CDR2 YYNGEE. The CDR3 has 14 residues. The chain is built from TRBV9 and TRBJ1-1, with no clear D. The receptor comes from a woman between 40 and 50 years old in good health and CMV-seropositive. Sequenced material: PBMCs. The DNA of the CDR3 is TGTGCCAGCAACAATTACGGCACAGACACTGAAGCTTTCTTT. Translated: CASNNYGTDTEAFF.